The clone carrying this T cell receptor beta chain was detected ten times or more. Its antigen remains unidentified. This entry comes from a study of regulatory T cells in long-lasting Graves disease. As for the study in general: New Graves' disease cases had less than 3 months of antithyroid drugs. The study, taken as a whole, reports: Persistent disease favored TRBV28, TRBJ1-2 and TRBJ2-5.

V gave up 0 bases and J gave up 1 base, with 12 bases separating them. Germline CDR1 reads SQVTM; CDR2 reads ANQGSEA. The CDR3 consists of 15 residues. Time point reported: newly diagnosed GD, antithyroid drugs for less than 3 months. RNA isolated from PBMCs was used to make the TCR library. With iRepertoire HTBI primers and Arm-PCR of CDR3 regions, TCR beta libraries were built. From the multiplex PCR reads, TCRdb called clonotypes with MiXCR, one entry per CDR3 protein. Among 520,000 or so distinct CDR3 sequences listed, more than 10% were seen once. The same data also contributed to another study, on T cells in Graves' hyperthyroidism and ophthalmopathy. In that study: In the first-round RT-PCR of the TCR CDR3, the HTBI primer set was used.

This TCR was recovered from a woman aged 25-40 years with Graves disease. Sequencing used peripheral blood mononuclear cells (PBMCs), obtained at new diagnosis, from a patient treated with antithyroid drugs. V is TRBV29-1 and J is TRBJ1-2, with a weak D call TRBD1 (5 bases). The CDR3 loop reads CSVEEFGDGNYGYTF. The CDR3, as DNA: TGCAGCGTTGAAGAATTCGGGGACGGTAACTATGGCTACACCTTC.